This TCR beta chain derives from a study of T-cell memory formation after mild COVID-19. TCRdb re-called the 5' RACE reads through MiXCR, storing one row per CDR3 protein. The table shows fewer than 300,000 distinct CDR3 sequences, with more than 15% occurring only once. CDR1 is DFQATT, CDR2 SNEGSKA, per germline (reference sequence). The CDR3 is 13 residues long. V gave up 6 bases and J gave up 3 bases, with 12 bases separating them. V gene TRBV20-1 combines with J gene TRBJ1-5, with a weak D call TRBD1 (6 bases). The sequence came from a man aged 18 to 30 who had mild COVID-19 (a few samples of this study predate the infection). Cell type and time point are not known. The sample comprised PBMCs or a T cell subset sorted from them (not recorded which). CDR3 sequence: CSADDRSNQPQHF. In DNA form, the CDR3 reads TGCAGTGCAGATGACAGGTCCAATCAGCCCCAGCATTTT.